The 25 T cell receptor beta chains below were found in one sample sequenced in a study of cytomegalovirus exposure and HLA in healthy donors. Both 60 Vbeta primers and 13 Jbeta primers went into the PCR. The method was immunoSEQ multiplex PCR; TCRdb's version includes in-frame clones alone and lacks a portion of them. The sample shows fewer than 300,000 clones, around 86% of them seen only once. Sequencing used PBMCs. These receptors came from a man in his forties in good health and CMV-seropositive.

J is TRBJ2-5 and V is TRBV7-4; TRBD2 agrees at 9 bases. TRBJ2-7 matches the DNA end more closely, so the J call is doubtful. The CDR3 spans 15 residues. Germline assignment: CDR1 SGHVT and CDR2 SQSDAQ. The DNA of the CDR3 is TGTGCCAGCAGCTTAGTGACCGGACTAGCGAACGAGCAGTACTTC. It encodes CASSLVTGLANEQYF.

The chain has TRBV18 and TRBJ2-1; no clear D gene. The germline V gene has CDR1 KGHSH and CDR2 LQKENI. Trimming took off 6 bases at V and 7 bases at J, with 10 bases between the two ends. The CDR3 runs 12 residues. Written as DNA, the CDR3 is TGTGCCAGCTCCCTATTACCAAATGAGCAGTTCTTC. It is translated as CASSLLPNEQFF.

The chain recombines TRBV18 with TRBJ2-3; D is perhaps TRBD1 (6 bases). Germline CDR1 is KGHSH and CDR2 is LQKENI. Trimming stripped 6 bases from V and 6 bases from J, with 19 bases between. CDR3 length: 15 residues. This CDR3 reads CASSPGQLGTDTQYF. In DNA form, the CDR3 reads TGTGCCAGCTCTCCCGGACAGTTGGGGACGGATACGCAGTATTTT.

The V and J genes are TRBV18 and TRBJ2-1; 9 bases agree with TRBD1. Germline lookup yields CDR1 KGHSH and CDR2 LQKENI. V shed 6 bases, J shed 2 bases, and the junction held 5 bases outside the gene matches. The CDR3 totals 15 residues. The DNA of the CDR3 is TGTGCCAGCTCGTACAGGGGGCCTACCTACAATGAGCAGTTCTTC. This encodes CASSYRGPTYNEQFF.

The chain links TRBV6-6 to TRBJ1-6; 10 bases match TRBD1. Per the germline V gene, CDR1 is MNHNY and CDR2 is SVGAGI (reference sequence). V lost 4 bases, J lost 6 bases, and 6 bases stayed unmatched. This CDR3 comprises 16 residues. CDR3 region: CASSFDRGRINSPLHF. The CDR3 DNA reads TGTGCCAGCAGTTTCGACAGGGGGCGAATTAATTCACCCCTCCACTTT.

The chain links TRBV9 to TRBJ2-1; D is possibly TRBD1 (6 bases). CDR1 and CDR2 (germline): SGDLS, YYNGEE. This CDR3 region has 14 residues. The V end lost 3 bases, the J end lost 9 bases, and 16 bases lay between the germline ends. The CDR3: CASSAPVQGSEQFF. The CDR3 bases are TGTGCCAGCAGCGCGCCCGTACAGGGAAGTGAGCAGTTCTTC.

The chain combines TRBV4-1 with TRBJ2-5; D is ambiguous. The last part of the DNA fits TRBJ2-7 better; the J call may be wrong. The CDR3 contains 15 residues. Germline V gives CDR1 MGHRA, CDR2 YSYEKL. CDR3 residues: CASSQEALDSYEQYF. The CDR3 nucleotides read TGCGCCAGCAGCCAAGAAGCGCTAGATTCCTACGAGCAGTACTTC.

Concerning this clone: At one of its ends the junction is not consistent with the germline gene, which may arise from a read error. The chain recombines TRBV14 with TRBJ2-7, with D possibly matching TRBD1 (5 bases). CDR1 SGHDN and CDR2 FVKESK come from the germline V gene. The CDR3 spans 14 residues. CDR3 region: CASSQQRQPGALDF. The CDR3 DNA follows: TGTGCCAGCAGCCAACAGCGACAGCCAGGTGCCCTAGACTTC.

V usage is TRBV30 and J usage is TRBJ1-5, with TRBD1 identical over 9 bases. CDR1 GTSNPN and CDR2 SVGIG come from the germline V gene (reference sequence). This CDR3 is 12 amino acids long. V lost 7 bases and J lost 4; bases outside the gene matches: 2. The CDR3 is CASGQGNQPQHF. The CDR3, as DNA: TGTGCCTCGGGACAGGGTAATCAGCCCCAGCATTTT.

The gene calls are TRBV30 and TRBJ2-7; 8 bases are shared with TRBD1. This CDR3 comprises 15 residues. V was clipped by 5 bases and J by 5 bases; unmatched bases: 14. In germline, CDR1 is GTSNPN, CDR2 SVGIG (reference sequence). This CDR3 is CAWGLGNRGFDEQYF. CDR3 DNA: TGTGCCTGGGGACTCGGGAACAGGGGGTTCGACGAGCAGTACTTC. The full variable domain, in which reference TRBV30 and TRBJ2-7 provide the parts outside the CDR3, is SQTIHQWPATLVQPVGSPLSLECTVEGTSNPNLYWYRQAAGRGLQLLFYSVGIGQISSEVPQNLSASRPQDRQFILSSKKLLLSDSGFYLCAWGLGNRGFDEQYFGPGTRLTVT.

V usage is TRBV5-8 and J usage is TRBJ2-7, with D possibly being TRBD2 (6 bases). Trimming shortened V by 2 bases and J by 5 bases, and 23 bases separated the two germline ends. In germline, CDR1 is SGHTS, CDR2 YDEGEE. This CDR3 is built from 17 residues. CDR3 coding DNA: TGTGCCAGCAGCTTCTTCGGTGGTGGGGGGAAGATGGACGAGCAGTACTTC. It is translated as CASSFFGGGGKMDEQYF.

The V call is TRBV7-8, the J call TRBJ2-1; D not certain. Trimming removed 0 bases at V and 0 bases at J, with 12 bases between. Looked up from germline, CDR1 is SGHVS and CDR2 is FQNEAQ. The CDR3 has 17 residues. The CDR3 sequence: CASSLAGGFSSYNEQFF. The CDR3 DNA reads as TGTGCCAGCAGCTTAGCTGGCGGTTTTAGCTCCTACAATGAGCAGTTCTTC.

The gene calls are TRBV2 and TRBJ1-5, with D maybe TRBD1 (6 bases). Germline V CDR1 and CDR2: SNHLY, FYNNEI. The CDR3 runs 15 residues. V was clipped by 8 bases and J by 0 bases, with 14 bases between them. CDR3 region: CASAWTAFSNQPQHF. In DNA, the CDR3 is TGTGCCAGCGCCTGGACAGCGTTTAGCAATCAGCCCCAGCATTTT.

This chain uses TRBV28 with TRBJ2-7, with TRBD2 matching over 7 bases. With 7 bases clipped from V and 7 bases from J, the junction kept 13 bases outside the gene matches. Germline values: CDR1 MDHEN, CDR2 SYDVKM. CDR3 length: 14 residues. The CDR3 sequence is CASTKAGSPWEQYF. CDR3 in DNA: TGTGCCAGCACTAAAGCGGGATCTCCTTGGGAGCAGTACTTC.

This sequence joins TRBV28 and TRBJ1-2; maybe TRBD1 (5 bases). The germline V gene has CDR1 MDHEN and CDR2 SYDVKM. This CDR3 has 13 residues. V lost 6 bases and J lost 4, with 12 bases in between. The CDR3 sequence: CASSIDRFYGYTF. The CDR3 bases are TGTGCCAGCAGCATCGACAGATTCTATGGCTACACCTTC.

The chain combines TRBV6-6 with TRBJ1-5; D remains unclear. The CDR3 spans 16 residues. Trimming left V 10 bases short and J 7 bases short, with 26 bases between. In germline, CDR1 is MNHNY, CDR2 SVGAGI (reference sequence). The CDR3 is CAISTGRRLPSQPQHF. The DNA of the CDR3 is TGTGCCATCTCAACGGGTCGTAGACTCCCAAGCCAGCCCCAGCATTTT.

The chain is built from TRBV27 and TRBJ2-2; a weak D match, TRBD1 (5 bases). The germline CDR1 and CDR2 sequences are MNHEY and SMNVEV (reference sequence). The CDR3 covers 15 residues. Trimming cost V 6 bases and J 1 base, with 12 bases left between them. CDR3 DNA: TGTGCCAGCAGCTGGGGCGTCCTGAACACCGGGGAGCTGTTTTTT. The encoded protein is CASSWGVLNTGELFF.

The J gene is TRBJ2-3, the V gene TRBV7-6; possibly TRBD1 for D (7 bases). The V and J ends lost 5 bases and 2 bases respectively, with 14 bases between them. The germline CDR1 and CDR2 sequences are SGHVS and FNYEAQ. The CDR3 consists of 15 residues. The CDR3 DNA reads as TGTGCCAGCAGCCCCACAGGGGAGGTCACAGATACGCAGTATTTT. Translation gives CASSPTGEVTDTQYF.

The J gene is TRBJ1-5, the V gene TRBV19, with TRBD1 as a possible D gene (6 bases). Deletions cut 6 bases from V and 3 bases from J, with 15 bases between. Germline CDR1 is LNHDA and CDR2 is SQIVND (reference sequence). The CDR3 is 15 residues long. The CDR3 bases are TGTGCCAGTAGCGAGGTGGCAGGGGACAATCAGCCCCAGCATTTT. Protein product: CASSEVAGDNQPQHF.

V usage is TRBV5-1 and J usage is TRBJ2-7; 9 positions agree with TRBD2. The germline V gene encodes CDR1 SGHRS and CDR2 YFSETQ. The CDR3 has 13 amino acids. With 1 base clipped from V and 7 bases from J, the junction kept 3 bases outside the gene matches. CDR3 region: CASSLTAGGEQYF. In DNA form, the CDR3 reads TGCGCCAGCAGCTTGACAGCGGGAGGTGAGCAGTACTTC. Full variable domain (rest looked up from reference TRBV5-1 and TRBJ2-7): KAGVTQTPRYLIKTRGQQVTLSCSPISGHRSVSWYQQTPGQGLQFLFEYFSETQRNKGNFPGRFSGRQFSNSRSEMNVSTLELGDSALYLCASSLTAGGEQYFGPGTRLTVT.

The chain links TRBV5-1 to TRBJ2-1; perhaps TRBD2 as D (6 bases). CDR3 length equals 11 residues. Germline CDR1 and CDR2: SGHRS and YFSETQ. Trimming removed 7 bases from V and 12 bases from J, with 14 bases in between. The CDR3 loop reads CASGEVGGQFF. The CDR3 DNA follows: TGCGCCAGCGGAGAGGTGGGGGGGCAGTTCTTC.

This clone was counted a single time. The gene calls are TRBV5-4 and TRBJ2-5, with unresolved D. The DNA end favors TRBJ2-7, so the J call may be wrong. The CDR3 is made up of 13 amino acids. Per the germline V gene, CDR1 is SGHNT and CDR2 is YYREEE (reference sequence). The CDR3 protein is CASSSLGSYEQYF. The CDR3, as DNA: TGTGCCAGCAGCTCCCTGGGCTCCTACGAGCAGTACTTC.

CDR3 in amino acids: CASSVDGVEAFF. As DNA, the CDR3 is TGTGCCAGCAGTGTGGACGGGGTTGAAGCTTTCTTT. This chain links TRBV28 with TRBJ1-1; no reliable D call. Germline V lookup: CDR1 MDHEN, CDR2 SYDVKM. This CDR3 spans 12 amino acids. V shed 5 bases and J shed 7 bases, with 11 bases lying between them.

V and J are TRBV25-1 and TRBJ2-7, with a possible D match to TRBD1 (6 bases). The germline gives CDR1 MGHDK, CDR2 SYGVNS. The CDR3 spans 13 residues. V gave up 5 bases and J gave up 2 bases, with 10 bases separating them. The CDR3 here is CASSLSGAYEQYF. CDR3 nucleotide sequence: TGTGCCAGCAGTTTGTCAGGGGCCTACGAGCAGTACTTC.

The CDR3 DNA reads TGTGCCAGCTCACCACTGAGCAGGGAGGCCTACGAGCAGTACTTC. It codes for CASSPLSREAYEQYF. This chain joins TRBV18 and TRBJ2-7, with a weak D call TRBD2 (6 bases). Germline V gene sequence: CDR1 KGHSH, CDR2 LQKENI. V lost 1 base, J lost 2 bases, and 12 bases lay in between. The CDR3 length is 15 residues.